This is a list of T cell receptor beta chains from one sample in a study of T cell responses to AZD1222 COVID-19 vaccine. Profiling relied on immunoSEQ multiplex PCR, and the TCRdb table lists in-frame clones only, not all of them. Here the sample spans 190,000 or so clones, around 89% being singletons. This sample comprised peripheral blood, obtained 28 days after the second AZD1222 dose. Every receptor here comes from an adult who received the AZD1222 COVID-19 vaccine. CDR3s include the opening cysteine and the closing phenylalanine or tryptophan. Each record gives: D gene, clone size, V gene, J gene, CDR3 DNA, CDR3 protein. The D gene is left open where the match is weak. Clone size is shown for a subset of rows, as once, few, many or a class of expanded clone.

>NA|NA|TRBV19|TRBJ2-7
TGTGCCAGTAGTATAGAGGGTTCCTACGAGCAGTACTTC
CASSIEGSYEQYF
>TRBD1|NA|TRBV20-1|TRBJ1-2
TGCAGTTCCGGGACAGCCGATGGCTACACCTTC
CSSGTADGYTF
>NA|NA|TRBV18|TRBJ1-5
TGTGCCAGCTCACCGACGGGGGGTCAGGGCAATCAGCCCCAGCATTTT
CASSPTGGQGNQPQHF
>NA|NA|TRBV7-8|TRBJ2-3
TGTGCCAGCTCGGAGGGAGTGAGGGGTACGCAGTATTTT
CASSEGVRGTQYF
>NA|NA|TRBV7-2|TRBJ2-5
TGTGCCAGCACTCGGCGGGACAAGCAACAAGAGACCCAGTACTTC
CASTRRDKQQETQYF
>NA|NA|TRBV10-3|TRBJ2-7
TGTGCCATCCTCAGTCAGGGTCCCCACGAGCAGTACTTC
CAILSQGPHEQYF
>NA|once|TRBV27|TRBJ2-5
TGTGCCAGCAGCCGAGAAGAGACCCAGTACTTC
CASSREETQYF
>NA|NA|TRBV7-8|TRBJ1-1
TGTGCCAGCAGCCAACAGGCGAACACTGAAGCTTTCTTT
CASSQQANTEAFF
>TRBD2|once|TRBV14|TRBJ2-5
TGTGCCAGCAGCCATTTTCGGGAGGACGATGAGACCCAGTACTTC
CASSHFREDDETQYF
>TRBD1|NA|TRBV7-2|TRBJ1-2
TGTGCCAGCAGCTTAGAGCGGTCAGGGGGAAGGACTGGCTACACCTTC
CASSLERSGGRTGYTF
>TRBD2|NA|TRBV9|TRBJ2-3
TGTGCCAGCAGCGCCGGAGGACTAGCCTCGGATACGCAGTATTTT
CASSAGGLASDTQYF
>NA|NA|TRBV30|TRBJ1-3
TGTGCCTGGAGGGGGTTTGGCAAAGGCTCTGGAAACACCATATATTTT
CAWRGFGKGSGNTIYF
>NA|NA|TRBV2|TRBJ1-4
TGTGCCAGCAGACAAATAGCGAGTGAAAAACTGTTTTTT
CASRQIASEKLFF
>NA|NA|TRBV28|TRBJ2-7
TGTGCCAGCAGTGCGACGGATCCGGCCTACGAGCAGTACTTC
CASSATDPAYEQYF
>NA|once|TRBV28|TRBJ2-1
TGTGCCAGCAGTTTCCCGAGCGTAGATGAGCAGTTCTTC
CASSFPSVDEQFF
>NA|few|TRBV19|TRBJ2-2
TGTGCCAGTAGTATAGGAGGGCCCGGGGAGCTGTTTTTT
CASSIGGPGELFF
>TRBD1|NA|TRBV4-2|TRBJ2-3
TGTGCCAGCAGCCTAGGACAGGGAGTGCAGTATTTT
CASSLGQGVQYF
>NA|NA|TRBV27|TRBJ2-2
TGTGCCAGCAGTTTCCGAGCCGGGGAGCTGTTTTTT
CASSFRAGELFF
>NA|NA|TRBV7-2|TRBJ1-4
TGTGCCAGCAGCATGGCCGTGCAAGAAAAACTGTTTTTT
CASSMAVQEKLFF
>NA|NA|TRBV19|TRBJ1-3
TGTGCCAGCTTTTCCTGGACGGGAAACACCATATATTTT
CASFSWTGNTIYF
>NA|NA|TRBV19|TRBJ1-5
TGTGCCAGTAGTCGACAGTTCAATCAGCCCCAGCATTTT
CASSRQFNQPQHF
>TRBD2|NA|TRBV9|TRBJ2-1
TGTGCCAGCAGCTCAGCGAGCGGGAACTACAATGAGCAGTTCTTC
CASSSASGNYNEQFF
>NA|NA|TRBV19|TRBJ2-7
TGTGCCAGTAGTACTGGGACTCAGGAGATCTACGAGCAGTACTTC
CASSTGTQEIYEQYF
>NA|NA|TRBV4-3|TRBJ2-1
TGCGCCAGCAGCCAAGATCGGCTAGGGCACTTCAATGAGCAGTTCTTC
CASSQDRLGHFNEQFF
>TRBD2|NA|TRBV5-1|TRBJ2-2
TGCGCCAGCAGCTTGATGCGGGAGGGTAACACCGGGGAGCTGTTTTTT
CASSLMREGNTGELFF
>TRBD2|NA|TRBV6-4|TRBJ2-1
TGTGCCAGCAGTGACTCCAGCGGGAATTACAATGAGCAGTTCTTC
CASSDSSGNYNEQFF
>NA|NA|TRBV30|TRBJ2-1
TGTGCCTGGAGTACGGGGAGTGCCTACAATGAGCAGTTCTTC
CAWSTGSAYNEQFF
>TRBD1|NA|TRBV30|TRBJ1-1
TGTGCCTGGAGTAGGGGACAGGGATGGACTGAAGCTTTCTTT
CAWSRGQGWTEAFF
>NA|NA|TRBV29-1|TRBJ2-5
TGCAGCGGGGGTCGGGCCCAAGAGACCCAGTACTTC
CSGGRAQETQYF
>NA|few|TRBV19|TRBJ2-3
TGTGCCAGTAGTCTACAGCTAGATACAGATACGCAGTATTTT
CASSLQLDTDTQYF
>TRBD1|NA|TRBV6-2/TRBV6-3|TRBJ1-2
TGTGCCAGCAGTCGCCGGGACAGACACTATGGCTACACCTTC
CASSRRDRHYGYTF
>NA|once|TRBV18|TRBJ1-3
TGTGCCAGCTCACCCCGACGGGGCGGTGGAAACACCATATATTTT
CASSPRRGGGNTIYF
>TRBD2|NA|TRBV5-6|TRBJ2-5
TGTGCCAGCAGCTTAGTGGGGGGGCAAGAGACCCAGTACTTC
CASSLVGGQETQYF
>NA|NA|TRBV27|TRBJ2-2
TGTGCCAGCAGTCCGGGAAGGGGGTTCACCGGGGAGCTGTTTTTT
CASSPGRGFTGELFF
>NA|NA|TRBV27|TRBJ2-5
TGTGCCAGCAGTTTCGGTGGGCAAGAGACCCAGTACTTC
CASSFGGQETQYF
>NA|NA|TRBV7-2|TRBJ1-5
TGTGCCAGCAGCTCATACGTCGGGGAGCAGCCCCAGCATTTT
CASSSYVGEQPQHF
>TRBD2|NA|TRBV2|TRBJ2-7
TGTGCCAGCAGTGATTGGACTAGTCTCTACGAGCAGTACTTC
CASSDWTSLYEQYF
>NA|NA|TRBV7-9|TRBJ2-1
TGTGCCAGCAGCTTTGGGCGGAATGAGCAGTTCTTC
CASSFGRNEQFF
>NA|NA|TRBV5-1|TRBJ1-2
TGCGCCAGCAGCTTGGCAAGTCAACCGGGCTATGGCTACACCTTC
CASSLASQPGYGYTF
>TRBD1|NA|TRBV9|TRBJ2-1
TGTGCCAGCAGCAATGATGAGAGGGGGCGGCTATACAATGAGCAGTTCTTC
CASSNDERGRLYNEQFF
>NA|NA|TRBV6-5|TRBJ2-7
TGTGCCAGCAGTTACTCGATGGGGGCGTACGAGCAGTACTTC
CASSYSMGAYEQYF
>TRBD2|NA|TRBV4-3|TRBJ2-6
TGCGCCAGCAGCCAAGAGCGCGGTTTTAGGGCGGGAGGGAGCTCTGGGGCCAACGTCCTGACTTTC
CASSQERGFRAGGSSGANVLTF
>NA|NA|TRBV30|TRBJ1-6
TGTGCCTGGAGTATAGGGAATAATTCACCCCTCCACTTT
CAWSIGNNSPLHF
>TRBD1|NA|TRBV11-2|TRBJ2-2
TGTGCCAGCAGCACTTACAGGGGAACCGGGGAGCTGTTTTTT
CASSTYRGTGELFF
>NA|few|TRBV7-2|TRBJ1-5
TGTGCCAGCATTCTCGACATGAGCAATCAGCCCCAGCATTTT
CASILDMSNQPQHF
>NA|NA|TRBV25-1|TRBJ2-7
TGTGCCACCACAGGACTCTACGAGCAGTACTTC
CATTGLYEQYF
>TRBD2|NA|TRBV11-2|TRBJ2-2
TGTGCCAGCAGACCCATAGCGGGAAGGAACACCGGGGAGCTGTTTTTT
CASRPIAGRNTGELFF